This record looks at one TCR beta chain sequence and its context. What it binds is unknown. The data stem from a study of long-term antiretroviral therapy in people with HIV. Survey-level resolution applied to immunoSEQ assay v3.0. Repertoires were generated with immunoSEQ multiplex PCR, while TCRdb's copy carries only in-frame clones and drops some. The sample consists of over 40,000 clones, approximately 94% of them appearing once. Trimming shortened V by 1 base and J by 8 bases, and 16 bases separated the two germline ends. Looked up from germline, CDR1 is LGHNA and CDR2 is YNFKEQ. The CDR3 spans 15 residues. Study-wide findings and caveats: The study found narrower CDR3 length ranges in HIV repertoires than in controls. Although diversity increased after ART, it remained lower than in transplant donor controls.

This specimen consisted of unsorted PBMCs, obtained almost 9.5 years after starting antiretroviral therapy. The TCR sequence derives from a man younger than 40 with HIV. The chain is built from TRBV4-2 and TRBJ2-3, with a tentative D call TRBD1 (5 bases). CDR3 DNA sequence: TGTGCCAGCAGCCAAGGGTCCAGGGTCCTAGGTACGCAGTATTTT. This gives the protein CASSQGSRVLGTQYF.